Below, 21 T cell receptor beta chains from the same sample are listed, as sequenced in a study of OX40 agonist ivuxolimab in advanced cancers. The method was immunoSEQ multiplex PCR; TCRdb's version includes in-frame clones alone and lacks a portion of them. Of tens of thousands of clones in the sample, around nine tenths are singletons; the top ten hold 1.5% to 2%. Material: CD4+ or CD8+ T cells sorted from blood, obtained in a trial of the OX40 agonist ivuxolimab. These receptors were collected from an adult with an advanced solid tumor such as melanoma, head and neck, liver or kidney cancer.

V usage is TRBV9 and J usage is TRBJ2-3; D call uncertain. V was cut by 2 bases and J by 4 bases, with 14 bases left in between. The CDR3 covers 15 residues. CDR1 SGDLS and CDR2 YYNGEE come from the germline V gene. The CDR3 nucleotides are TGTGCCAGCAGCGTTCAGTTTGGACGGGCAGATACGCAGTATTTT. Translation: CASSVQFGRADTQYF.

V gene TRBV9 combines with J gene TRBJ2-2; TRBD2 might be the D (7 bases). V was pared by 4 bases and J by 0 bases, with 19 bases between. This CDR3 contains 18 residues. CDR1 and CDR2 (germline): SGDLS, YYNGEE. CDR3 nucleotide sequence: TGTGCCAGCAGCTCCCGGAGGGGCGGGGGCCCGAACACCGGGGAGCTGTTTTTT. This gives the protein CASSSRRGGGPNTGELFF.

V gene TRBV7-3 combines with J gene TRBJ2-7; D remains unclear. CDR1 SGHTA and CDR2 FQGTGA come from the germline V gene. The CDR3 spans 13 residues. Trimming shortened V by 5 bases and J by 0 bases, and 8 bases separated the two germline ends. This chain's CDR3 is CASSPPDSYEQYF. CDR3 coding DNA: TGTGCCAGCAGCCCCCCGGACTCCTACGAGCAGTACTTC.

The V call is TRBV9, the J call TRBJ2-7; D is unresolved. Between the trimmed V and J ends, which lost 4 bases and 2 bases, there was a span of 13 bases. Germline V CDR1 and CDR2: SGDLS, YYNGEE. The CDR3 covers 14 residues. DNA of the CDR3: TGTGCCAGCAGCCTCCGCTATGAAACCTACGAGCAGTACTTC. Its translation: CASSLRYETYEQYF.

This rearrangement joins TRBV5-6 to TRBJ2-2; TRBD1 matches at 7 bases. The CDR3 is made up of 15 amino acids. The trim removed 4 bases at V and 6 bases at J, leaving 9 bases unmatched. Looked up from germline, CDR1 is SGHDT and CDR2 is YYEEEE. Here the CDR3 reads CASSGTGADPGELFF. CDR3 bases: TGTGCCAGCAGCGGAACAGGGGCAGACCCCGGGGAGCTGTTTTTT.

The chain uses TRBV15 and TRBJ1-2; D perhaps matches TRBD1 (6 bases). Germline CDR1 and CDR2: LNHNV and YYDKDF (reference sequence). The CDR3 covers 15 residues. V was clipped by 1 base and J by 4 bases, with 13 bases between them. As DNA, the CDR3 is TGTGCCACCAGCAGAGGTTTCGCCAGGGGCTATGGCTACACCTTC. As protein: CATSRGFARGYGYTF.

In this sample, this clone turned up once. The chain employs TRBV11-3 and TRBJ1-1; D not resolved. Germline CDR1 reads SGHNT; CDR2 reads YENEEA. CDR3 length: 13 residues. Trimming stripped 3 bases from V and 5 bases from J, with 10 bases between. The CDR3 spells CASSFDFKTEAFF. CDR3 nucleotides: TGTGCCAGCAGCTTTGATTTCAAAACTGAAGCTTTCTTT.

The J gene is TRBJ2-3, the V gene TRBV29-1; 13 bases map to TRBD2. Trimming cost V 7 bases and J 7 bases; bases outside gene matches: 8. The germline gives CDR1 SQVTM, CDR2 ANQGSEA. CDR3 length: 14 residues. For the CDR3, the DNA is TGCAGCGCCGACGGGACTAGCGGGGATAATACGCAGTATTTT. Its translation: CSADGTSGDNTQYF.

The chain uses TRBV19 and TRBJ2-2; D is possibly TRBD2 (5 bases). This CDR3 has 15 amino acids. V gave up 6 bases and J gave up 3 bases, with 14 bases separating them. From germline, CDR1 is LNHDA and CDR2 SQIVND (reference sequence). The CDR3 DNA is TGTGCCAGTAGATGGACTCGAGGGTACACCGGGGAGCTGTTTTTT. Its protein product is CASRWTRGYTGELFF.

This clone turned up a few times. V usage is TRBV6-5 and J usage is TRBJ1-4; possibly TRBD1 for D (5 bases). With 4 bases removed from V and 4 bases from J, the gap between germline ends came to 7 bases. The CDR3 contains 13 residues. Germline V CDR1 and CDR2: MNHEY, SVGAGI. CDR3 residues: CASSWGGNEKLFF. The DNA for the CDR3 is TGTGCCAGCAGTTGGGGGGGTAATGAAAAACTGTTTTTT.

This chain connects TRBV6-5 to TRBJ1-3; weak D call: TRBD1 (5 bases). With 10 bases removed from V and 2 bases from J, the gap between germline ends came to 15 bases. The germline gives CDR1 MNHEY, CDR2 SVGAGI. CDR3 size: 14 residues. The CDR3 bases are TGTGCCACCGAGGAAGGGGCTACTGGAAACACCATATATTTT. The encoded protein is CATEEGATGNTIYF.

Remarks on this clone: This CDR3 is also generated by other DNA sequences in the sample. V and J are TRBV5-1 and TRBJ2-7; 10 bases match TRBD1. Germline CDR1 SGHRS, CDR2 YFSETQ. CDR3 length: 15 residues. V trimming: 4 bases; J trimming: 2 bases; junction bases outside the gene matches: 6. CDR3 amino acids: CASSPPGQGTYEQYF. CDR3 coding DNA: TGCGCCAGCAGCCCTCCGGGACAGGGGACCTACGAGCAGTACTTC.

This chain uses TRBV7-9 with TRBJ2-1; TRBD2 matches at 12 bases. V lost 4 bases, J lost 9 bases, and 7 bases stayed unmatched. Germline-derived CDR1 and CDR2 are SEHNR and FQNEAQ (reference sequence). This CDR3 spans 15 amino acids. The DNA of the CDR3 is TGTGCCAGCAGCTCGCGACTAGCGGGAGATGGTGAGCAGTTCTTC. It specifies CASSSRLAGDGEQFF.

The V gene is TRBV7-8, the J gene TRBJ2-5; 11 bases are shared with TRBD2. CDR3 length: 14 amino acids. Trimming at V came to 3 bases and at J to 4 bases, leaving 1 base not matched to a gene. The germline gives CDR1 SGHVS, CDR2 FQNEAQ. The CDR3 region has the DNA TGTGCCAGCAGCTTGCTAGCGGGGGGAGAGACCCAGTACTTC. This sequence encodes CASSLLAGGETQYF.

The rearrangement uses TRBV11-2 and TRBJ1-1; TRBD1 agrees at 8 bases. V dropped 6 bases and J dropped 8; count of bases not matched to a gene: 11. CDR1 SGHAT and CDR2 FQNNGV come from the germline V gene. The CDR3 sequence is 14 residues long. Here the CDR3 reads CASSYFQGAGEAFF. For the CDR3, the DNA is TGTGCCAGCAGTTACTTTCAGGGGGCGGGAGAAGCTTTCTTT. The full variable domain, completed using reference TRBV11-2 and TRBJ1-1, is EAGVAQSPRYKIIEKRQSVAFWCNPISGHATLYWYQQILGQGPKLLIQFQNNGVVDDSQLPKDRFSAERLKGVDSTLKIQPAKLEDSAVYLCASSYFQGAGEAFFGQGTRLTVV.

The V call is TRBV15, the J call TRBJ1-3; no clear D. This CDR3 is built from 16 residues. From germline, CDR1 is LNHNV and CDR2 YYDKDF (reference sequence). Trimming took off 5 bases at V and 4 bases at J, with 18 bases between the two ends. The DNA of the CDR3 is TGTGCCACCAGCCCCCGAACATTTGCGTCGGGAAACACCATATATTTT. This translates into CATSPRTFASGNTIYF. Complete variable domain (other parts from reference TRBV15 and TRBJ1-3): DAMVIQNPRYQVTQFGKPVTLSCSQTLNHNVMYWYQQKSSQAPKLLFHYYDKDFNNEADTPDNFQSRRPNTSFCFLDIRSPGLGDTAMYLCATSPRTFASGNTIYFGEGSWLTVV.

The chain combines TRBV5-4 with TRBJ2-5; D assignment may be TRBD1 or TRBD2 (5 bases each). Trimming shortened V by 6 bases and J by 5 bases, and 17 bases separated the two germline ends. Germline V CDR1 and CDR2: SGHNT, YYREEE (reference sequence). CDR3 length: 14 amino acids. DNA for the CDR3: TGTGCCAGCAATCACGCCGGGGCGAGGGAGACCCAGTACTTC. Translated: CASNHAGARETQYF.

CDR3 loop: CASSTRQGNQPQHF. Written as DNA, the CDR3 is TGTGCCAGTAGTACTCGACAGGGTAATCAGCCCCAGCATTTT. J is TRBJ1-5 and V is TRBV19; TRBD1 agrees at 7 bases. Germline CDR1 LNHDA, CDR2 SQIVND (reference sequence). The CDR3 is 14 amino acids. V dropped 4 bases and J dropped 4; count of bases not matched to a gene: 4.

The chain combines TRBV10-2 with TRBJ1-6; D is unclear. V shed 0 bases and J shed 13 bases, with 13 bases lying between them. Germline V CDR1 and CDR2: WSHSY, SAAADI. The CDR3 totals 14 residues. The CDR3 nucleotides are TGCGCCAGCAGTGAGTCGGGATCCGGTGGTCCCCTCCACTTT. Its translation: CASSESGSGGPLHF.

The rearrangement uses TRBV6-4 and TRBJ1-3, with D possibly being TRBD1 (6 bases). V was pared by 8 bases and J by 2 bases, with 7 bases between. The CDR3 totals 12 residues. Germline V gene lookup returns CDR1 MRHNA and CDR2 SNTAGT. This CDR3 reads CASGQPGNTIYF. The CDR3 DNA sequence: TGTGCCAGCGGACAGCCTGGAAACACCATATATTTT.

The chain carries TRBV5-1 and TRBJ1-2, with TRBD1 identical over 12 bases. Germline trimming cut 5 bases from V and 5 bases from J; bases unmatched to any gene: 10. The CDR3 covers 16 residues. The germline V gene encodes CDR1 SGHRS and CDR2 YFSETQ. CDR3 DNA sequence: TGCGCCAGCAGGACTACTCCGGGACAGGGGGCATATGGCTACACCTTC. Translated: CASRTTPGQGAYGYTF. Full variable domain (missing parts from reference TRBV5-1 and TRBJ1-2): KAGVTQTPRYLIKTRGQQVTLSCSPISGHRSVSWYQQTPGQGLQFLFEYFSETQRNKGNFPGRFSGRQFSNSRSEMNVSTLELGDSALYLCASRTTPGQGAYGYTFGSGTRLTVV.